This is a list of T cell receptor beta chains from one sample in a study of cytomegalovirus exposure and HLA in healthy donors. Produced via immunoSEQ multiplex PCR; TCRdb's table is partial and in-frame only. Of approximately 150,000 clones listed, 75% to 85% are singletons. The specimen sequenced was PBMCs. These receptors were obtained from a human donor in good health. Both conserved end residues are part of each CDR3. A D gene is named only where the DNA matches it firmly. Expanded clones get a size class; other rows say once, few or many, or leave the size out.

.	TRBV6-1	TRBJ2-7	.	CASRDNYEQYF	TGTGCCAGCAGGGACAACTACGAGCAGTACTTC
.	TRBV19	TRBJ2-3	.	CASKTISGDTDTQYF	TGTGCCAGTAAAACAATCTCCGGGGACACGGATACGCAGTATTTT
.	TRBV9	TRBJ1-3	few	CASSVAFSGNTIYF	TGTGCCAGCAGCGTAGCTTTTTCTGGAAACACCATATATTTT
.	TRBV14	TRBJ2-5	few	CASSQGTTAGTQYF	TGTGCCAGCAGCCAAGGGACTACAGCTGGGACCCAGTACTTC
.	TRBV29-1	TRBJ1-5	.	CSVETGNSNQPQHF	TGCAGCGTTGAGACGGGGAATAGCAATCAGCCCCAGCATTTT
.	TRBV10-3	TRBJ2-1	once	CAITSGSSSYNEQFF	TGTGCCATCACCTCGGGGAGCAGCTCCTACAATGAGCAGTTCTTC
.	TRBV25-1	TRBJ1-6	few	CASSEPLGSADSPLHF	TGTGCCAGCAGTGAACCTCTCGGGAGTGCGGATTCACCCCTCCACTTT
TRBD1	TRBV5-1	TRBJ2-5	.	CASRGQGQETQYF	TGCGCCAGCAGGGGACAGGGACAAGAGACCCAGTACTTC
TRBD1	TRBV27	TRBJ1-2	.	CASSSPGQGDYGYTF	TGTGCCAGCAGTTCCCCGGGACAGGGCGACTATGGCTACACCTTC
.	TRBV21-1	TRBJ1-2	.	CASSKARTGSNYGYTF	TGTGCCAGCAGCAAAGCCCGGACAGGATCTAACTATGGCTACACCTTC